A single sample gave rise to the 9 T cell receptor beta chains below, sequenced in a study of graft-versus-host responses after intestinal transplantation. Generated by immunoSEQ multiplex PCR, the TCRdb table keeps only in-frame clones and is missing some. The sample lists under 45,000 clones, roughly 95% occurring once. No cognate antigen is known for these TCRs. The sequences come from unstimulated CD4+ T cells sorted from spleen or lymph node cells, collected before transplant. These receptors all stem from a human donor who was the organ donor for an intestinal transplant.

The V call is TRBV4-2, the J call TRBJ2-7; 11 bases line up with TRBD2. Losses at the gene ends were 0 bases for V and 4 bases for J; bases not matched to a gene: 11. The CDR3 is made up of 18 amino acids. Germline V gives CDR1 LGHNA, CDR2 YNFKEQ. The CDR3 is CASSQDWGSGTSGYEQYF. The CDR3 DNA follows: TGTGCCAGCAGCCAAGATTGGGGGTCTGGGACTAGCGGATACGAGCAGTACTTC.

The chain has TRBV4-1 and TRBJ2-7; a possible D gene is TRBD1 (5 bases). The CDR3 totals 16 residues. Trimming removed 1 base from V and 6 bases from J, with 19 bases in between. Germline V gene sequence: CDR1 MGHRA, CDR2 YSYEKL. The CDR3 here is CASSQGPQAGISEQYF. For the CDR3, the DNA is TGCGCCAGCAGCCAAGGGCCCCAGGCAGGGATCTCCGAGCAGTACTTC.

This clone has only a few counts. The chain is built from TRBV28 and TRBJ2-7; the D is unclear. The V end was cut by 5 bases, the J end by 4 bases, with 9 bases between. Germline CDR1 and CDR2: MDHEN and SYDVKM. The CDR3 sequence is 12 residues long. In DNA form, the CDR3 reads TGTGCCAGCAGTCCAGCACTGTACGAGCAGTACTTC. Amino acid sequence: CASSPALYEQYF.

The chain joins TRBV5-6 to TRBJ1-2, with D maybe TRBD1 (5 bases). Trimming removed 2 bases at V and 4 bases at J, with 15 bases between. CDR3 length: 15 residues. Germline values: CDR1 SGHDT, CDR2 YYEEEE. The CDR3 here is CASSFGSDILYGYTF. In DNA, the CDR3 is TGTGCCAGCAGCTTCGGTTCGGACATACTCTATGGCTACACCTTC.

The chain carries TRBV27 and TRBJ2-6; D not certain. The V gene lost 3 bases and the J gene lost 4 bases, with 4 bases spanning the gap. Germline CDR1 reads MNHEY; CDR2 reads SMNVEV (reference sequence). The CDR3 totals 13 residues. The CDR3 nucleotides are TGTGCCAGCAGTTTTACCGGGGCCAACGTCCTGACTTTC. Protein product: CASSFTGANVLTF.

V is TRBV30 and J is TRBJ1-1, with D tentatively TRBD1 (5 bases). Trimming took 8 bases from V and 1 from J, leaving 14 bases between them. The V gene's germline CDR1 is GTSNPN and CDR2 SVGIG (reference sequence). This CDR3 has 13 amino acids. CDR3 sequence (DNA): TGTGCCCGAGACGTACAGGAGAACACTGAAGCTTTCTTT. It encodes CARDVQENTEAFF.

The genes are TRBV4-2 and TRBJ1-3; 9 positions match TRBD1. The CDR3 length is 14 residues. Per the germline V gene, CDR1 is LGHNA and CDR2 is YNFKEQ. With V trimmed by 4 bases and J by 4 bases, 2 bases remained unmatched. The CDR3 loop reads CASSRGQGGNTIYF. Written as DNA, the CDR3 is TGTGCCAGCAGCCGGGGACAGGGAGGAAACACCATATATTTT.

The sample holds one count of this clone. The CDR3 DNA reads as TGCGCCAGCAGCCACAACAGGGAGGCGAACACTGAAGCTTTCTTT. Protein product: CASSHNREANTEAFF. The V and J genes are TRBV5-1 and TRBJ1-1; the D gene is possibly TRBD1 (6 bases). CDR1 SGHRS and CDR2 YFSETQ come from the germline V gene. V was shortened by 4 bases and J by 1 base, with 14 bases between the two germline ends. The CDR3 runs to 15 residues.

This chain's CDR3 is CASSAGGLNQPQHF. Written as DNA, the CDR3 is TGTGCCAGCAGCGCCGGAGGGTTAAATCAGCCCCAGCATTTT. V gene TRBV7-2 combines with J gene TRBJ1-5; D uncertain. Germline V lookup: CDR1 SGHTA, CDR2 FQGNSA. The CDR3 is 14 amino acids. The V end lost 5 bases, the J end lost 4 bases, and 12 bases lay between the germline ends.